A selection of T cell receptor beta chains follows, all from one sample in a study of T cell responses to AZD1222 COVID-19 vaccine. The data were produced by immunoSEQ multiplex PCR, yet TCRdb's version contains in-frame clones alone and is incomplete. The sample consists of 150,000 or so clones, about 91% of them appearing once. Sequencing was performed on peripheral blood, taken on day 0 of AZD1222 vaccination. The source is an adult in good health. Both conserved end residues are part of each CDR3. A D gene is named only where the DNA matches it firmly. Not all rows give a size; the values are once, few, many and, for expanded clones, a class.

D gene	V gene	J gene	CDR3 length	clone size	CDR3 protein	CDR3 DNA
.	TRBV30	TRBJ2-5	11	.	CAWSVGETQYF	TGTGCCTGGAGTGTAGGGGAGACCCAGTACTTC
.	TRBV5-1	TRBJ2-5	14	.	CASSLVAEVGTQYF	TGCGCCAGCAGCTTGGTGGCGGAGGTGGGGACCCAGTACTTC
.	TRBV11-3	TRBJ2-5	13	.	CASSLGDQETQYF	TGTGCCAGCAGCTTAGGGGACCAAGAGACCCAGTACTTC
.	TRBV6-5	TRBJ1-1	13	once	CASSYLNTDEAFF	TGTGCCAGCAGTTACCTAAATACAGATGAAGCTTTCTTT
.	TRBV18	TRBJ1-2	15	.	CASSRAGGSGGGYTF	TGTGCCAGCTCACGGGCCGGAGGATCTGGAGGGGGCTACACCTTC
.	TRBV6-2/TRBV6-3	TRBJ1-5	19	.	CASSYPGTGAPYSNQPQHF	TGTGCCAGCAGTTACCCGGGGACCGGCGCACCCTATAGCAATCAGCCCCAGCATTTT
.	TRBV30	TRBJ1-5	15	few	CAWSVGQYSNQPQHF	TGTGCCTGGAGTGTTGGACAGTATAGCAATCAGCCCCAGCATTTT
.	TRBV19	TRBJ2-1	13	.	CASSSGTQQEQFF	TGTGCCAGTAGTTCCGGGACTCAACAAGAGCAGTTCTTC
.	TRBV5-4	TRBJ2-2	16	.	CASSLDPRPYTGELFF	TGTGCCAGCAGCTTGGATCCGCGGCCATACACCGGGGAGCTGTTTTTT
TRBD1	TRBV15	TRBJ2-7	15	.	CATSREGTGMYEQYF	TGTGCCACCAGCAGAGAGGGGACAGGAATGTACGAGCAGTACTTC
TRBD1	TRBV5-1	TRBJ2-5	13	.	CASSFEGAETQYF	TGCGCCAGCAGCTTCGAGGGGGCGGAGACCCAGTACTTC
.	TRBV30	TRBJ1-6	15	.	CAWSPPGGYNSPLHF	TGTGCCTGGAGTCCCCCCGGGGGCTATAATTCACCCCTCCACTTT
TRBD2	TRBV10-2	TRBJ2-1	15	.	CASSKTSGISNEQFF	TGCGCCAGCAGCAAAACTAGCGGGATTTCGAATGAGCAGTTCTTC
.	TRBV5-4	TRBJ2-3	16	.	CASSVPRQGIPDTQYF	TGTGCCAGCAGTGTCCCCCGTCAGGGGATCCCAGATACGCAGTATTTT
TRBD2	TRBV7-2	TRBJ2-1	15	.	CASSRERGSYNEQFF	TGTGCCAGCAGCCGTGAGCGGGGGTCCTACAATGAGCAGTTCTTC
TRBD1	TRBV7-2	TRBJ2-2	16	.	CASSQGGQAVVRELFF	TGTGCCAGCAGCCAGGGGGGACAGGCCGTGGTCCGGGAGCTGTTTTTT
.	TRBV7-6	TRBJ1-2	15	.	CASSLVQGINYGYTF	TGTGCCAGCAGCTTAGTGCAGGGGATAAACTATGGCTACACCTTC
TRBD1	TRBV19	TRBJ1-4	15	.	CATLGTGTENEKLFF	TGTGCCACCTTGGGTACCGGGACAGAGAATGAAAAACTGTTTTTT
.	TRBV11-2	TRBJ1-6	14	.	CASSLARDNSPLHF	TGTGCCAGCAGCTTAGCCAGGGATAATTCACCCCTCCACTTT
.	TRBV9	TRBJ2-1	15	.	CASSVDLGSRDEQFF	TGTGCCAGCAGCGTAGATCTGGGCTCCAGGGATGAGCAGTTCTTC
.	TRBV28	TRBJ2-1	14	.	CASSLTSLYNEQFF	TGTGCCAGCAGTTTGACGAGCCTCTACAATGAGCAGTTCTTC
.	TRBV7-6	TRBJ1-5	16	few	CASSLSAGASNQPQHF	TGTGCCAGCAGCTTAAGCGCGGGGGCAAGCAATCAGCCCCAGCATTTT
.	TRBV9	TRBJ1-1	15	.	CASGTGGGTRTEAFF	TGTGCCAGCGGGACGGGCGGAGGGACGCGCACTGAAGCTTTCTTT
.	TRBV20-1	TRBJ2-6	13	.	CSASFPGANVLTF	TGCAGTGCTAGTTTCCCTGGGGCCAACGTCCTGACTTTC
.	TRBV7-2	TRBJ1-1	12	.	CASSARGREAFF	TGTGCCAGCAGCGCGAGGGGGAGGGAAGCTTTCTTT
.	TRBV12-3/TRBV12-4	TRBJ1-2	13	.	CASSLNPFYGYTF	TGTGCCAGCAGTTTAAATCCCTTCTATGGCTACACCTTC
TRBD1	TRBV19	TRBJ2-7	13	.	CASSTGQVGEQYF	TGTGCCAGTAGTACGGGACAGGTTGGCGAGCAGTACTTC
.	TRBV30	TRBJ2-2	15	few	CAWSVGEPDTGELFF	TGTGCCTGGAGTGTTGGGGAACCCGACACCGGGGAGCTGTTTTTT
.	TRBV7-9	TRBJ2-3	14	.	CASSLFRQSDTQYF	TGTGCCAGCAGCTTATTTCGGCAGTCAGATACGCAGTATTTT
.	TRBV4-1	TRBJ2-2	17	.	CASSQEGPGVVTGELFF	TGCGCCAGCAGCCAAGAAGGACCCGGAGTTGTGACCGGGGAGCTGTTTTTT
.	TRBV19	TRBJ2-7	15	.	CASSPWGSDTYEQYF	TGTGCCAGTAGCCCTTGGGGTAGCGATACGTACGAGCAGTACTTC